This TCR beta chain was sequenced during a study of human thymus T cells. Study outcomes and limitations: What appeared biased in thymic and blood repertoires was the usage of V and J genes.

Of note for this clone: Its target is not known.

Germline assignment: CDR1 ENHRY and CDR2 SYGVKD. The CDR3 consists of 13 residues. V lost 0 bases, J lost 6 bases, and 9 bases lay in between. Profiling relied on immunoSEQ multiplex PCR, and the TCRdb table lists in-frame clones only, not all of them. The profile shows 120,000 or so clones, more than 90% of them singletons. Resections that were taken during corrective heart surgery supplied the thymus tissue. V and J are TRBV10-3 and TRBJ2-7, with D unclear. Sequencing was performed on thymus tissue. The receptor comes from a boy younger than two with a congenital heart defect but otherwise immunologically healthy. The CDR3: CAISESTRPEQYF. CDR3 sequence (DNA): TGTGCCATCAGTGAGTCCACTCGACCCGAGCAGTACTTC.